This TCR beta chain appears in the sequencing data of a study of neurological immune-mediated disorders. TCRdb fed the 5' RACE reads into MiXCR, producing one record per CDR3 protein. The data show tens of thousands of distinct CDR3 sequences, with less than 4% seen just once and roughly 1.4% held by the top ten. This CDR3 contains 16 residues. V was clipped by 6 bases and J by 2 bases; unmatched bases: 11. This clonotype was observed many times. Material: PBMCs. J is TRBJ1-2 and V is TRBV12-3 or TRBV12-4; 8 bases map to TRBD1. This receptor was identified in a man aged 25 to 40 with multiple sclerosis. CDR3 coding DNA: TGTGCCAGCAGCTATCCCCTGTACAGGGGGAACTATGGCTACACCTTC. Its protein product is CASSYPLYRGNYGYTF.